A selection of T cell receptor beta chains follows, all from one sample in a study of blood T cell repertoires in COVID-19. Libraries were prepared by immunoSEQ multiplex PCR; TCRdb keeps only in-frame clonotypes and omits some of them. The sample lists fewer than 200,000 clones; roughly 81% were seen once. The source material was peripheral blood. Receptors originate from a middle-aged man with acute or convalescent COVID-19. The CDR3 runs from the conserved cysteine through the conserved F or W. D genes are given only for firm matches. The size entry is marked missing in some rows and otherwise reads once, few, many or a size class.

NA,NA,TRBJ2-7,TRBV7-6,13,CASSLRGSNEQYF,TGTGCCAGCAGCTTACGGGGGTCAAACGAGCAGTACTTC
few,TRBD2,TRBJ2-5,TRBV5-4,13,CASSLGGGETQYF,TGTGCCAGCAGCTTGGGCGGGGGGGAGACCCAGTACTTC
NA,TRBD1,TRBJ1-1,TRBV5-1,13,CASSLDRGAEAFF,TGCGCCAGCAGCTTGGACAGGGGGGCTGAAGCTTTCTTT
NA,TRBD1,TRBJ1-6,TRBV6-2/TRBV6-3,13,CASSRDRNSPLHF,TGTGCCAGTAGCCGGGACAGGAATTCACCCCTCCACTTT
NA,NA,TRBJ1-4,TRBV14,15,CASSSRTGFNEKLFF,TGTGCCAGCAGCTCTAGAACAGGTTTTAATGAAAAACTGTTTTTT
NA,TRBD1,TRBJ2-3,TRBV28,15,CASSPGTGSTDTQYF,TGTGCCAGCAGTCCCGGGACAGGGTCCACAGATACGCAGTATTTT
NA,NA,TRBJ1-1,TRBV18,13,CASSPTTGFEAFF,TGTGCCAGCTCACCGACTACAGGGTTTGAAGCTTTCTTT
NA,NA,TRBJ2-3,TRBV6-5,15,CASSPPGLNTDTQYF,TGTGCCAGCAGCCCACCGGGATTAAACACAGATACGCAGTATTTT
NA,TRBD1,TRBJ2-4,TRBV15,15,CATSRFGQGLNIQYF,TGTGCCACCAGCAGATTCGGACAGGGGCTAAACATTCAGTACTTC
NA,TRBD1,TRBJ2-6,TRBV7-9,18,CASSRMTTGFSGANVLTF,TGTGCCAGCAGCCGAATGACGACAGGGTTCTCTGGGGCCAACGTCCTGACTTTC
NA,NA,TRBJ2-6,TRBV2,15,CASSAQASGANVLTF,TGTGCCAGCAGTGCCCAGGCCTCTGGGGCCAACGTCCTGACTTTC
NA,TRBD1,TRBJ2-2,TRBV5-4,16,CASSPTQGANPGELFF,TGTGCCAGCAGCCCTACACAGGGGGCCAACCCCGGGGAGCTGTTTTTT
once,NA,TRBJ1-4,TRBV2,13,CASSGRGNEKLFF,TGTGCCAGCAGCGGACGGGGAAATGAAAAACTGTTTTTT
NA,NA,TRBJ1-1,TRBV3-1/TRBV3-2,14,CASSRPGLNTEAFF,TGTGCCAGCAGCCGACCGGGACTTAACACTGAAGCTTTCTTT
NA,NA,TRBJ1-1,TRBV27,16,CASRTKHPDRNTEAFF,TGTGCCAGCAGAACCAAACACCCCGACAGGAACACTGAAGCTTTCTTT
NA,TRBD1,TRBJ2-1,TRBV19,15,CASSMWDRGYNEQFF,TGTGCCAGTAGTATGTGGGACAGGGGGTACAATGAGCAGTTCTTC
NA,TRBD1,TRBJ2-7,TRBV6-7,15,CASSYSRQGSHEQYF,TGTGCCAGCAGTTACTCTCGACAGGGGTCCCACGAGCAGTACTTC
NA,TRBD1,TRBJ1-5,TRBV12-3/TRBV12-4,11,CASSRQGAQHF,TGTGCCAGCAGTCGACAGGGGGCCCAGCATTTT
NA,NA,TRBJ2-6,TRBV19,15,CASSAGSSGANVLTF,TGTGCCAGTAGTGCGGGCAGCTCTGGGGCCAACGTCCTGACTTTC
NA,NA,TRBJ1-2,TRBV11-2,12,CASSLYGNGYTF,TGTGCCAGCAGCTTATACGGGAATGGCTACACCTTC
NA,NA,TRBJ1-1,TRBV18,16,CASSPRDTDLNTEAFF,TGTGCCAGCTCTCCCCGGGACACCGACCTTAACACTGAAGCTTTCTTT
NA,NA,TRBJ1-3,TRBV28,15,CASSPVLVSGNTIYF,TGTGCCAGCAGTCCCGTCCTCGTCTCTGGAAACACCATATATTTT
NA,TRBD1,TRBJ1-5,TRBV6-6,17,CASSPHRGQGARQPQHF,TGTGCCAGCAGTCCACATCGAGGACAGGGGGCGAGACAGCCCCAGCATTTT
NA,NA,TRBJ2-7,TRBV21-1,14,CAKGLGTGGDEQYF,TGTGCCAAGGGCCTCGGGACAGGGGGTGACGAGCAGTACTTC
few,TRBD1,TRBJ1-1,TRBV28,14,CASRLPDRGPEAFF,TGTGCCAGCAGACTTCCTGACAGGGGGCCGGAAGCTTTCTTT
NA,TRBD1,TRBJ1-2,TRBV5-6,15,CASSQGQRAFYGYTF,TGTGCCAGCAGCCAGGGACAGAGGGCCTTCTATGGCTACACCTTC
few,TRBD1,TRBJ1-2,TRBV19,12,CASSIAQGAYTF,TGTGCCAGTAGTATCGCACAGGGGGCCTACACCTTC